These 29 T cell receptor beta chains came from one sample sequenced in a study of PD-1 blockade in classical Hodgkin lymphoma. Measured with immunoSEQ multiplex PCR; TCRdb has only the in-frame clones, and not every one. The sample consists of about 40,000 clones, over 55% of them appearing once. In every patient, relapse followed autologous stem cell transplantation, while exposure to brentuximab vedotin differed. Specimen: peripheral blood mononuclear cells (PBMCs), collected at baseline. The receptors stem from a human donor with classical Hodgkin lymphoma.

The chain carries TRBV11-2 and TRBJ2-1; 14 bases agree with TRBD2. CDR1 SGHAT and CDR2 FQNNGV come from the germline V gene. With 1 base clipped from V and 5 bases from J, the junction kept 10 bases outside the gene matches. The CDR3 has 19 residues. The CDR3 DNA is TGTGCCAGCAGCTTAGCAGGACTAGCGGGAGGAGTGGGAAACAATGAGCAGTTCTTC. It codes for CASSLAGLAGGVGNNEQFF.

The gene calls are TRBV13 and TRBJ2-3, with D possibly called TRBD1 or TRBD2 (5 bases each). This CDR3 is 16 amino acids long. The germline V and J ends were trimmed by 0 bases and 3 bases, with 13 bases remaining between them. Germline loops: CDR1 PRHDT, CDR2 FYEKMQ (reference sequence). The CDR3 region is CASSLGGGRRTDTQYF. The CDR3 DNA follows: TGTGCCAGCAGCTTAGGTGGGGGTCGGAGGACAGATACGCAGTATTTT.

There are a few counts of this clone. V usage is TRBV7-8 and J usage is TRBJ2-2, with TRBD2 matching over 11 bases. CDR1 is SGHVS and CDR2 is FQNEAQ in the germline V gene. The CDR3 has 16 residues. V was pared by 5 bases and J by 7 bases, with 9 bases of the junction left unmatched. For the CDR3, the DNA is TGTGCCAGCAGCACCCTTCCGGGACTAGCGGTCGGGGAGCTGTTTTTT. This sequence encodes CASSTLPGLAVGELFF.

The rearrangement uses TRBV11-1 and TRBJ2-1; the D gene is possibly TRBD2 (8 bases). V dropped 3 bases and J dropped 4 bases, with 22 bases sitting between them. The germline gives CDR1 SGHAT, CDR2 FQDESV (reference sequence). The CDR3 sequence is 18 residues long. CDR3 residues: CASSFHTGGGRGYNEQFF. The CDR3 DNA is TGTGCCAGCAGCTTCCATACGGGAGGGGGCCGGGGGTACAATGAGCAGTTCTTC.

On this clone: Germline is not matched at one junction end, which may reflect a read error. The chain combines TRBV7-7 with TRBJ2-1; no definite D call. Germline CDR1 SSHAT, CDR2 FNYEAQ (reference sequence). CDR3 size: 14 residues. The CDR3 DNA is TGTGCTAGCAGCTTAGAGTCGGACGCCAATGAGCAGTTCTTC. It is translated as CASSLESDANEQFF.

The rearrangement uses TRBV2 and TRBJ2-7, with 9 bases fitting TRBD1. Germline loops: CDR1 SNHLY, CDR2 FYNNEI. The CDR3 extends over 13 amino acids. The V and J ends lost 8 bases and 2 bases, in that order; junction bases with no gene match: 4. The CDR3 DNA reads as TGTGCCAGCCAGGGGACAGGGACCTACGAGCAGTACTTC. Its protein product is CASQGTGTYEQYF.

The chain carries TRBV28 and TRBJ1-2; D perhaps matches TRBD1 (6 bases). Germline V gene sequence: CDR1 MDHEN, CDR2 SYDVKM. V lost 3 bases to trimming and J lost 3 bases, with 11 bases between them. CDR3 length equals 14 residues. CDR3 sequence (DNA): TGTGCCAGCAGTTTTGGGGGGCAGGACTATGGCTACACCTTC. This codes for CASSFGGQDYGYTF.

V gene TRBV15 combines with J gene TRBJ1-3; D perhaps matches TRBD1 (5 bases). The CDR3 is 18 amino acids. V lost 0 bases and J 0 bases, leaving 15 bases between the germline ends. The germline CDR1 and CDR2 sequences are LNHNV and YYDKDF (reference sequence). The CDR3 spells CATSRDQGRSHSGNTIYF. CDR3 nucleotides: TGTGCCACCAGCAGAGATCAGGGACGGTCCCACTCTGGAAACACCATATATTTT. The full variable domain, its missing parts supplied by reference TRBV15 and TRBJ1-3, is DAMVIQNPRYQVTQFGKPVTLSCSQTLNHNVMYWYQQKSSQAPKLLFHYYDKDFNNEADTPDNFQSRRPNTSFCFLDIRSPGLGDTAMYLCATSRDQGRSHSGNTIYFGEGSWLTVV.

The table lists this clone with a few counts. The chain links TRBV6-5 to TRBJ2-7; D call uncertain. CDR1 is MNHEY, CDR2 SVGAGI, per germline. This CDR3 contains 14 residues. Trimming took off 4 bases at V and 5 bases at J, with 15 bases between the two ends. CDR3 nucleotides: TGTGCCAGCAGTTCCCGACCAGCTGTAGACGAGCAGTACTTC. Amino acid sequence: CASSSRPAVDEQYF.

V gene TRBV7-7 combines with J gene TRBJ2-7, with 10 bases that match TRBD1. The V segment lost 5 bases and the J segment 7 bases; nucleotides outside the gene matches: 8. This CDR3 spans 14 amino acids. CDR1 is SSHAT and CDR2 is FNYEAQ in the germline V gene (reference sequence). CDR3 bases: TGTGCCAGCAGCCCGGAAGGGACAGGGGCAGAGCAGTACTTC. It specifies CASSPEGTGAEQYF.

By sample fraction, this clone is medium-sized (0.01 to 0.1%). The rearrangement joins TRBV7-9 to TRBJ1-1; D might be TRBD1 (5 bases). This CDR3 region has 12 residues. The V gene's germline CDR1 is SEHNR and CDR2 FQNEAQ (reference sequence). V lost 5 bases to trimming and J lost 7 bases, with 11 bases between them. Written as DNA, the CDR3 is TGTGCCAGCAGCCCCGGGACGATTGAAGCTTTCTTT. Amino acid sequence: CASSPGTIEAFF.

This clone was counted a few times. V is TRBV4-3 and J is TRBJ2-1; D is unclear. Per germline, CDR1 LGHNA and CDR2 YSLEER. CDR3 length: 12 amino acids. Trimming shortened V by 3 bases and J by 6 bases, and 6 bases separated the two germline ends. The CDR3 protein is CASSQGFNEQFF. The CDR3 DNA reads as TGCGCCAGCAGCCAGGGCTTCAATGAGCAGTTCTTC.

The chain employs TRBV13 and TRBJ1-6; no definite D call. This CDR3 spans 14 amino acids. The V end lost 4 bases, the J end lost 1 base, and 5 bases lay between the germline ends. CDR1 and CDR2 (germline): PRHDT, FYEKMQ (reference sequence). The chain's CDR3 is CASSYLSYNSPLHF. The CDR3 coding sequence is TGTGCCAGCAGCTACCTGTCCTATAATTCACCCCTCCACTTT. Full variable domain (remainder filled in from reference TRBV13 and TRBJ1-6): AAGVIQSPRHLIKEKRETATLKCYPIPRHDTVYWYQQGPGQDPQFLISFYEKMQSDKGSIPDRFSAQQFSDYHSELNMSSLELGDSALYFCASSYLSYNSPLHFGNGTRLTVT.

This chain uses TRBV11-3 with TRBJ2-5; D possibly matches TRBD1 or TRBD2 (6 bases each). The CDR3 contains 14 residues. V lost 5 bases and J 4 bases, leaving 14 bases between the germline ends. CDR1 SGHNT and CDR2 YENEEA come from the germline V gene. This CDR3 is CASSPHGGVETQYF. The CDR3 DNA is TGTGCCAGCAGCCCGCACGGGGGCGTAGAGACCCAGTACTTC.

CDR3 amino acids: CASSVGAGYEQYF. The CDR3 DNA reads TGTGCCAGTAGTGTGGGGGCCGGGTACGAGCAGTACTTC. The V and J genes are TRBV19 and TRBJ2-7; possible D gene TRBD1, 6 bases. From germline, CDR1 is LNHDA and CDR2 SQIVND (reference sequence). This CDR3 contains 13 residues. Trimming removed 5 bases at V and 4 bases at J, with 12 bases between.

This clone came up a few times. The V and J genes are TRBV9 and TRBJ2-2; D is tentatively TRBD1 or TRBD2 (5 bases each). CDR3 size: 14 residues. V lost 0 bases, J lost 5 bases, and 8 bases lay in between. Germline-derived CDR1 and CDR2 are SGDLS and YYNGEE. The CDR3 loop reads CASSVVGVTGELFF. The CDR3 nucleotides read TGTGCCAGCAGCGTAGTGGGGGTTACCGGGGAGCTGTTTTTT. Full variable domain (outside the CDR3, taken from reference TRBV9 and TRBJ2-2): DSGVTQTPKHLITATGQRVTLRCSPRSGDLSVYWYQQSLDQGLQFLIQYYNGEERAKGNILERFSAQQFPDLHSELNLSSLELGDSALYFCASSVVGVTGELFFGEGSRLTVL.

This chain joins TRBV5-6 and TRBJ2-3, with TRBD2 matching 7 bases. After removal of 5 bases from V and 14 bases from J, the junction contained 11 bases not matched to a gene. The V gene's germline CDR1 is SGHDT and CDR2 YYEEEE. The CDR3 sequence is 12 residues long. The CDR3 loop is CASRKGRETGYF. Here the CDR3 DNA reads TGTGCCAGCAGAAAGGGGCGGGAGACGGGGTATTTT.

The V call is TRBV2, the J call TRBJ2-5; D tentatively reads TRBD1 or TRBD2 (5 bases each). Trimming cost V 8 bases and J 2 bases, with 12 bases left between them. Germline V CDR1 and CDR2: SNHLY, FYNNEI. The CDR3 runs to 13 residues. The CDR3 spells CASVRDAQETQYF. CDR3 nucleotides: TGTGCCAGCGTCCGGGACGCTCAAGAGACCCAGTACTTC.

The chain couples TRBV28 to TRBJ1-2, with 8 bases identical to TRBD1. The CDR3 spans 12 residues. The J segment lost 4 bases and the V segment lost 10 bases, leaving 5 bases of the junction unmatched. Germline assignment: CDR1 MDHEN and CDR2 SYDVKM. CDR3 sequence reads: CAILTGGYGYTF. CDR3 sequence (DNA): TGTGCCATCCTAACAGGGGGCTATGGCTACACCTTC.

This clone was detected a few times. The V call is TRBV11-2, the J call TRBJ2-5, with 9 bases identical to TRBD1. Germline V gene sequence: CDR1 SGHAT, CDR2 FQNNGV. This CDR3 has 15 residues. Losses at the gene ends were 1 base for V and 4 bases for J; bases not matched to a gene: 4. CDR3 in amino acids: CASSLVSTGGETQYF. DNA of the CDR3: TGTGCCAGCAGCTTAGTATCGACAGGGGGAGAGACCCAGTACTTC.

The V gene is TRBV7-2, the J gene TRBJ2-7; D is uncertain. The CDR3 is 15 residues long. V was clipped by 6 bases and J by 7 bases, with 22 bases between them. The germline CDR1 and CDR2 sequences are SGHTA and FQGNSA. The CDR3 region has the DNA TGTGCCAGCAGTTCGCTGAGTACCCTAGGGTATGAGCAGTACTTC. Amino acid sequence: CASSSLSTLGYEQYF.

V usage is TRBV7-9 and J usage is TRBJ1-1; no clear D gene. Germline values: CDR1 SEHNR, CDR2 FQNEAQ (reference sequence). This CDR3 spans 15 amino acids. V was pared by 5 bases and J by 1 base, with 14 bases between. The CDR3 is CASSPPLAENTEAFF. The CDR3 DNA reads TGTGCCAGCAGCCCTCCCCTGGCAGAGAACACTGAAGCTTTCTTT.

V usage is TRBV2 and J usage is TRBJ1-6; no definite D call. Per germline, CDR1 SNHLY and CDR2 FYNNEI. With 2 bases removed from V and 11 bases from J, the gap between germline ends came to 13 bases. The CDR3 totals 14 residues. The CDR3 reads CASSERWSLTPLHF. The CDR3 bases are TGTGCCAGCAGTGAAAGGTGGTCATTGACACCCCTCCACTTT.

The chain uses TRBV27 and TRBJ2-7; tentative D call: TRBD2 (6 bases). CDR1 and CDR2 (germline): MNHEY, SMNVEV (reference sequence). CDR3 length: 15 amino acids. The germline V and J ends were trimmed by 6 bases and 7 bases, with 22 bases remaining between them. Written as DNA, the CDR3 is TGTGCCAGCAGCCTCTCCTCCGGGGGTTGGTTGGAGCAGTACTTC. It translates to CASSLSSGGWLEQYF.

This clone appeared a few times. The chain recombines TRBV7-6 with TRBJ2-1; TRBD2 is a possible D gene (6 bases). With 0 bases removed from V and 10 bases from J, the gap between germline ends came to 7 bases. The CDR3 extends over 12 amino acids. Germline V gene sequence: CDR1 SGHVS, CDR2 FNYEAQ. CDR3 sequence (DNA): TGTGCCAGCAGCTTAGCGGGGAGGGAGCAGTTCTTC. This codes for CASSLAGREQFF.

This chain connects TRBV19 to TRBJ1-1, with 8 bases identical to TRBD1. This CDR3 region has 19 residues. Germline V gene sequence: CDR1 LNHDA, CDR2 SQIVND (reference sequence). Trimming removed 5 bases from V and 0 bases from J; junction bases left unmatched: 17. In DNA, the CDR3 is TGTGCCAGTAGTTCACACCGGGACAGGATCCTTACAGTGAACACTGAAGCTTTCTTT. Protein: CASSSHRDRILTVNTEAFF.

The V gene is TRBV6-5, the J gene TRBJ2-7, with TRBD1 matching over 7 bases. Germline CDR1 MNHEY, CDR2 SVGAGI. CDR3 length equals 13 residues. V dropped 10 bases and J dropped 4; count of bases not matched to a gene: 10. Here the CDR3 DNA reads TGTGCCACCGTGCGACAGGGTGGATACGAGCAGTACTTC. Its protein product is CATVRQGGYEQYF.

This chain connects TRBV5-6 to TRBJ1-6; D is unclear. The CDR3 is made up of 13 amino acids. V gave up 0 bases and J gave up 12 bases, with 10 bases separating them. Germline V gene sequence: CDR1 SGHDT, CDR2 YYEEEE. Here the CDR3 DNA reads TGTGCCAGCAGCTTGGACACAGACGGACCCCTCCACTTT. It is translated as CASSLDTDGPLHF.

A few counts support this clone. CDR3 protein: CASRMGGDRRNEQFF. CDR3 bases: TGTGCCAGTAGGATGGGTGGGGACAGACGCAATGAGCAGTTCTTC. The V call is TRBV19, the J call TRBJ2-1; 7 nucleotides align to TRBD1. V dropped 6 bases and J dropped 6; count of bases not matched to a gene: 11. Germline CDR1 LNHDA, CDR2 SQIVND (reference sequence). The CDR3 is 15 residues long. The full variable domain, rest sourced from reference TRBV19 and TRBJ2-1, is DGGITQSPKYLFRKEGQNVTLSCEQNLNHDAMYWYRQDPGQGLRLIYYSQIVNDFQKGDIAEGYSVSREKKESFPLTVTSAQKNPTAFYLCASRMGGDRRNEQFFGPGTRLTVL.